This T cell receptor beta chain was obtained from a study of post-analysis software for immune sequencing data. Germline-derived CDR1 and CDR2 are WSHSY and SAAADI. V shed 5 bases and J 1 base; nucleotides not matched to a gene: 7. The CDR3 extends over 15 amino acids. Carried by the TCR beta cDNA libraries were unique molecular identifiers. Out of roughly 1 to 11 million T cells, about 510,000 cDNA molecules were generated. TCRdb independently ran MiXCR on the PCR reads; one entry per CDR3 protein. The sample lists some 690,000 distinct CDR3 sequences; about 27% were seen once. This clonotype showed up many times. Antigen unknown. Overall study results and limits: Multiple sclerosis patients had significantly lower normalized Chao1 diversity than controls. When patients were compared with controls, five TRBV segments were more frequent, TRBV5-6, TRBV5-1 and TRBV20-1 among them.

The TCR was taken from a girl between 5 and 17 years old with multiple sclerosis. Sample: blood. V and J are TRBV10-2 and TRBJ2-5, with 7 bases identical to TRBD1. This CDR3 is CASSPVRQGQETQYF. DNA for the CDR3: TGCGCCAGCAGTCCCGTCCGACAGGGCCAAGAGACCCAGTACTTC.